Below, one T cell receptor beta chain is given with its context. Its specificity is not known. This specimen belongs to a study of cytomegalovirus exposure and HLA in healthy donors. Whole-study results and caveats: Accurate HLA-A and HLA-B prediction from TCR beta sequences was reported for most subjects. Follow-up analysis found HLA locus-dependent TCR association rates, highest for DRB1 and lowest for HLA-C.

Germline values: CDR1 ENHRY, CDR2 SYGVKD. The germline V and J ends were trimmed by 3 bases and 1 base, with 12 bases remaining between them. The CDR3 contains 15 residues. It was with 60 Vbeta and 13 Jbeta primers that the PCR ran. Original processing methods: Among the unique TCR beta chains that a later analysis counted, about 81 million in all, roughly 10 million were shared. Data came from immunoSEQ multiplex PCR; TCRdb stores just in-frame clones and leaves some out. V, J and clone size derive from that table, while D and trimming were established from the DNA sequence. The sample shows tens of thousands of clones, and over 9% sits with its ten largest clones.

The chain combines TRBV10-3 with TRBJ1-1; a weak D match, TRBD1 (5 bases). The sequence was obtained from a woman younger than 45 in good health and CMV-seropositive. The sequencing sample was made of PBMCs. The CDR3 coding sequence is TGTGCCATCAGTGATGAGGGGAGGTGGAACACTGAAGCTTTCTTT. Its protein is CAISDEGRWNTEAFF.